Following are 9 T cell receptor beta chains from one sample sequenced in a study of blood T cells in healthy people across ages. Next came a second PCR, run for about 7 to 12 cycles, which used a sample-barcoded 5' primer along with a J-beta primer mix. MiXCR, run by TCRdb on the 5' RACE reads, gives a single entry per CDR3 protein. The sample consists of some 700,000 distinct CDR3 sequences, around 40% of them appearing once. Sequenced input: blood. These receptors originate from a woman aged 55-70 years in good health.

The table lists this clonotype with a few counts. This may stem from a read error, because a much larger clone lies one nucleotide away. The V and J genes are TRBV7-8 and TRBJ2-1; perhaps D is TRBD1 or TRBD2 (5 bases each). The end of the DNA is better explained by TRBJ2-7, so the J call may be wrong. The germline V gene encodes CDR1 SGHVS and CDR2 FQNEAQ. CDR3 length: 14 residues. The CDR3 DNA follows: TGTGCCAGCAGCCACCGGGACCTGTACAATGAGCAGTACTTC. Its translation is CASSHRDLYNEQYF.

The V call is TRBV18, the J call TRBJ1-1; D unresolved. CDR1 and CDR2 (germline): KGHSH, LQKENI. V dropped 2 bases and J dropped 6 bases, with 10 bases sitting between them. This CDR3 comprises 13 residues. The CDR3 spells CASSPKKGAEAFF. In nucleotides, the CDR3 is TGTGCCAGCTCACCAAAGAAGGGAGCTGAAGCTTTCTTT.

The chain links TRBV20-1 to TRBJ1-1; 7 positions agree with TRBD1. After removal of 5 bases from V and 0 bases from J, the junction contained 3 bases not matched to a gene. Germline values: CDR1 DFQATT, CDR2 SNEGSKA (reference sequence). The CDR3 is 13 residues long. The CDR3 bases are TGCAGTGCTGAGGGACAGATGAACACTGAAGCTTTCTTT. Its protein product is CSAEGQMNTEAFF.

The table lists this clonotype with many counts. The chain carries TRBV20-1 and TRBJ2-3; D unresolved. Trimming shortened V by 2 bases and J by 2 bases, and 11 bases separated the two germline ends. The germline gives CDR1 DFQATT, CDR2 SNEGSKA (reference sequence). The CDR3 consists of 14 residues. The DNA of the CDR3 is TGCAGTGCTAGATCCCCTTGGGCCACAGATACGCAGTATTTT. Its translation: CSARSPWATDTQYF.

A few counts support this clonotype. The rearrangement uses TRBV4-2 and TRBJ2-7; D call uncertain. The CDR3 contains 14 residues. Germline CDR1 LGHNA, CDR2 YNFKEQ. Trimming stripped 4 bases from V and 4 bases from J, with 14 bases between. The CDR3 bases are TGTGCCAGCAGCCGTGCACAAAGGCCTTACGAGCAGTACTTC. This encodes CASSRAQRPYEQYF.

The chain recombines TRBV9 with TRBJ1-1; 7 nucleotides agree with TRBD1. CDR1 and CDR2 (germline): SGDLS, YYNGEE. Losses at the gene ends were 5 bases for V and 4 bases for J; bases not matched to a gene: 14. The CDR3 length is 16 residues. CDR3 sequence (DNA): TGTGCCAGCAGTCTTTTTCCCCAGGGGGACGGCACTGAAGCTTTCTTT. Amino acids: CASSLFPQGDGTEAFF.

J is TRBJ2-2 and V is TRBV11-2; weak D call: TRBD2 (7 bases). CDR3 size: 16 residues. With 5 bases removed from V and 0 bases from J, the gap between germline ends came to 13 bases. Per the germline V gene, CDR1 is SGHAT and CDR2 is FQNNGV. The CDR3 is CASSVGRGSNTGELFF. CDR3 DNA: TGTGCCAGCAGCGTAGGGAGGGGGTCGAACACCGGGGAGCTGTTTTTT.

At least ten counts were recorded for this clonotype. The rearrangement joins TRBV20-1 to TRBJ2-7, with D possibly matching TRBD2 (5 bases). CDR3 length equals 13 residues. V lost 6 bases and J lost 3, with 15 bases in between. CDR1 and CDR2 (germline): DFQATT, SNEGSKA (reference sequence). The CDR3: CSANVATNYEQYF. DNA for the CDR3: TGCAGTGCGAACGTAGCGACGAACTACGAGCAGTACTTC.

The V and J genes are TRBV10-3 and TRBJ2-2, with 11 bases aligning to TRBD1. This CDR3 has 16 amino acids. CDR1 is ENHRY, CDR2 SYGVKD, per germline. After removal of 6 bases from V and 5 bases from J, the junction contained 8 bases not matched to a gene. The CDR3, as DNA: TGTGCCATCAGGGGGACAGGGGGAACGCGGACCGGGGAGCTGTTTTTT. Its translation: CAIRGTGGTRTGELFF.